The rows below give T cell receptor beta chains drawn from one sample of a study of spatial heterogeneity in lung cancer. TCRdb reanalysed the 5' RACE reads using MiXCR and keeps one entry per CDR3 protein. The data show approximately 4,000 distinct CDR3 sequences, roughly 33% seen once. Sequences were derived from lung tumor tissue, sampled at surgery. Receptors originate from a male donor with early-stage non-small cell lung cancer. Both conserved end residues are part of each CDR3.

TRBV7-9,TRBJ2-5,CASSFLAGGFFQETQYF
TRBV30,TRBJ2-5,CAWSLGQSQETQYF
TRBV11-2,TRBJ2-3,CASSFTGDGTDTQYF
TRBV7-8,TRBJ2-7,CASSGAGGGSYEQYF
TRBV9,TRBJ1-1,CASSVSSGTAKMNTEAFF
TRBV2,TRBJ2-2,CASKIMAGSTGELFF
TRBV7-6,TRBJ2-6,CASSLAVTGANVLTF
TRBV20-1,TRBJ2-7,CSAEGMTSGRDEQYF
TRBV3-1,TRBJ2-1,CASSRTRSGAYNEQFF
TRBV30,TRBJ1-2,CAWNPDRDYGYTF
TRBV28,TRBJ2-7,CASSFILATDPSSYEQYF
TRBV20-1,TRBJ2-3,CSARVRGTSEDTQYF
TRBV11-2,TRBJ2-7,CASSFLSYEQYF
TRBV30,TRBJ2-1,CAWSVNFYNEQFF
TRBV29-1,TRBJ2-1,CSVALGLALAEQFF
TRBV20-1,TRBJ2-1,CSAPDRANEQFF
TRBV3-1,TRBJ2-7,CASGRGGEQYF
TRBV19,TRBJ2-3,CASSIISGVAADTQYF
TRBV29-1,TRBJ2-3,CSVPRAGSTDTQYF
TRBV5-4,TRBJ2-7,CASSPPGHSSYEQYF
TRBV7-8,TRBJ2-1,CASSLVLGGRENEQFF
TRBV12-3/TRBV12-4,TRBJ2-5,CASSDDSQETQYF
TRBV4-2,TRBJ2-3,CASSQPGGEDTQYF
TRBV7-6,TRBJ2-3,CASSFLGQSTSTDTQYF
TRBV6-5,TRBJ2-7,CASSKGLAGVEQYF
TRBV20-1,TRBJ2-1,CSARRTDNEQFF
TRBV6-2/TRBV6-3,TRBJ2-1,CASSYSSPGPWDEQFF
TRBV6-5,TRBJ2-7,CASRPPGLGEQYF
TRBV9,TRBJ2-7,CASSAGQDEQYF
TRBV5-1,TRBJ2-6,CASSFGTSSSGANVLTF
TRBV9,TRBJ2-2,CASSVSRLTGELFF
TRBV10-3,TRBJ2-7,CAISGAGGEYEQYF
TRBV29-1,TRBJ2-5,CSVVQGSETQYF
TRBV28,TRBJ2-7,CASSPPRDSRTHEQYF
TRBV28,TRBJ2-1,CASSTIVVSHFF
TRBV7-9,TRBJ2-2,CAPMGAGVNTGELFF
TRBV19,TRBJ2-5,CASSRERQETQYF
TRBV5-4,TRBJ1-6,CASSPPGQGNPPLHF
TRBV5-5,TRBJ2-1,CASSLASREGYNEQFF
TRBV5-1,TRBJ2-5,CASSLQRNQETQYF
TRBV7-6,TRBJ2-7,CASSLVARTSSYEQYF
TRBV20-1,TRBJ2-2,CSAREGGTGAGELFF
TRBV12-3/TRBV12-4,TRBJ1-2,CASTRDSYGLVYGYTF
TRBV7-6,TRBJ2-2,CASSPRPRGGELFF